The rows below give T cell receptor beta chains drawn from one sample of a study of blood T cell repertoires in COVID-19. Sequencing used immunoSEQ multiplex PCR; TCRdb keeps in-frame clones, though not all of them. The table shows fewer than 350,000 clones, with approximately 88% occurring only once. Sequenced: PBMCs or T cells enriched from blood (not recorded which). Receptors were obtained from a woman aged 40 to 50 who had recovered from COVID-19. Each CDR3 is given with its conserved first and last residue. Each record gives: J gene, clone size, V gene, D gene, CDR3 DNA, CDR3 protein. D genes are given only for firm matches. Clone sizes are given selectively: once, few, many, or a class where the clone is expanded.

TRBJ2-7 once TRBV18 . TGTGCCAGCTCTTTACGGGACTCACTTTACGAGCAGTACTTC CASSLRDSLYEQYF
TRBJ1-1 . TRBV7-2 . TGTGCCAGCAGCTTCGGGGGGGCTCCGTATGAAGCTTTCTTT CASSFGGAPYEAFF
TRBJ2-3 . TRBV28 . TGTGCCAGCAGTACCATTGGACGGGGAAACACAGATACGCAGTATTTT CASSTIGRGNTDTQYF
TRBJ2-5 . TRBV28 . TGTGCCAGCAGTGCCGGCAAAGCATCAGGGTCAGAGACCCAGTACTTC CASSAGKASGSETQYF
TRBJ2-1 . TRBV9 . TGTGCCAGCAGCCTAAGACTAGTGGGCAATGAGCAGTTCTTC CASSLRLVGNEQFF
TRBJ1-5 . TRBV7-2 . TGTGCCAGCAGCTTAGTAGGGGGCAATCAGCCCCAGCATTTT CASSLVGGNQPQHF
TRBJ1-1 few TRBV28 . TGTGCCAGCAATTTCCCGGAGGCTGAAGCTTTCTTT CASNFPEAEAFF
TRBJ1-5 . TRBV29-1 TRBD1 TGCAGCACGAGGACAGGGAACGATCAGCCCCAGCATTTT CSTRTGNDQPQHF
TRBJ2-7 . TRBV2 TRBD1 TGTGCCAGCCGCCCTGCGTTTGGACAGGGGGTTTCGACATTCGAGCAGTACTTC CASRPAFGQGVSTFEQYF
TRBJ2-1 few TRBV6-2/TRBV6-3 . TGTGCCAGCAGTTACTCAAAGGGGCTGGTATCCTACAATGAGCAGTTCTTC CASSYSKGLVSYNEQFF
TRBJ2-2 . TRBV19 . TGTGCCAGTAGTCTCACATCCGGGGAGCTGTTTTTT CASSLTSGELFF
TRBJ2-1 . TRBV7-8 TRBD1 TGTGCCAGCAGCACGACAGGGGATGAGCAGTTCTTC CASSTTGDEQFF
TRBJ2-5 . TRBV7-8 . TGTGCCAGCAGCTTAGGTCCGAGCTGGCAAGAGACCCAGTACTTC CASSLGPSWQETQYF
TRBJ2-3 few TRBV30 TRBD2 TGTGCCTGGAGCAAGGGACTAGCGGGATCAGCAGATACGCAGTATTTT CAWSKGLAGSADTQYF
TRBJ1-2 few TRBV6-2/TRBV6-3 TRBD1 TGTGCCAGCAGTACGGACAGGGGCTATGGCTACACCTTC CASSTDRGYGYTF
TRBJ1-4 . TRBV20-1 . TGCAGTGCTAGTGCCCAGGTTGGGGAAAAACTGTTTTTT CSASAQVGEKLFF
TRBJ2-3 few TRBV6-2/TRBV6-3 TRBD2 TGTGCCAGCAGTTCCCCGCGGGCGGGAGTCACGCAGTATTTT CASSSPRAGVTQYF
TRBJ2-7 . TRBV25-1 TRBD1 TGTGCCAGCAGTGAAGACCGGACAGGGGGGGCCTACGAGCAGTACTTC CASSEDRTGGAYEQYF
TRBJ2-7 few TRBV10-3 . TGTGCCATCAGTGAGTCCGCCGGGTTGAGCTCCTACGAGCAGTACTTC CAISESAGLSSYEQYF
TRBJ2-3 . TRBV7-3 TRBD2 TGTGCCAGCAGCCTCGGGAGGGCCTCAGATACGCAGTATTTT CASSLGRASDTQYF
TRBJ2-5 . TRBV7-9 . TGTGCCAGCAGCAAGCACGGGACATCAGAGACCCAGTACTTC CASSKHGTSETQYF
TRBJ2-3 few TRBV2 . TGTGCCAGCATCAGTCTGGTGGAGGGCACAGATACGCAGTATTTT CASISLVEGTDTQYF
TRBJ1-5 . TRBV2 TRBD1 TGTGCCAGCAGTGAACGACAGGGTAGCAATCAGCCCCAGCATTTT CASSERQGSNQPQHF
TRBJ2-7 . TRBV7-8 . TGTGCCAGCAGCTTATGGGCCCGAAGCTCCTACGAGCAGTACTTC CASSLWARSSYEQYF
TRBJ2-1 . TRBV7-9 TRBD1 TGTGCCAGCAGCCCCCGACAGGGGGGATGGAACAATGAGCAGTTCTTC CASSPRQGGWNNEQFF